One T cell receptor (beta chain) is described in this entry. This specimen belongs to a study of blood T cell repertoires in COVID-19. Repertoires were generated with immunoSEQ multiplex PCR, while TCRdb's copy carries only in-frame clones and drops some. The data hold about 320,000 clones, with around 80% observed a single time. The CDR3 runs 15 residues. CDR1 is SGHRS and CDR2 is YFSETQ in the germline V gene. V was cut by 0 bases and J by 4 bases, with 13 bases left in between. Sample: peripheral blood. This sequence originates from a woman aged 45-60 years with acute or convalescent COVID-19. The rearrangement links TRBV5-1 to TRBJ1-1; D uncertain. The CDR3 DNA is TGCGCCAGCAGCTTGGTTACAGTTCGGGGCACTGAAGCTTTCTTT. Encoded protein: CASSLVTVRGTEAFF.